The present T cell receptor beta chain was sequenced within a study of cytomegalovirus exposure and HLA in healthy donors. PCR was performed using 60 Vbeta and 13 Jbeta primers. Repertoires were generated with immunoSEQ multiplex PCR, while TCRdb's copy carries only in-frame clones and drops some. The table has 140,000 to 150,000 clones, around two thirds seen once. The specimen was PBMCs. This clonotype was sampled from a male donor in good health and CMV-seronegative.

The CDR3 spells CASSLGSGDGYTF. CDR3 coding DNA: TGCGCCAGCAGCTTGGGTTCAGGGGATGGCTACACCTTC. The V gene is TRBV5-1, the J gene TRBJ1-2, with a tentative D call TRBD1 (6 bases). V lost 0 bases, J lost 6 bases, and 9 bases lay in between. There are 13 residues in the CDR3. Germline CDR1 and CDR2: SGHRS and YFSETQ.